A single sample is the source of the 26 T cell receptor beta chains below, sequenced in a study of T cell changes during pregnancy in multiple sclerosis. The table came from immunoSEQ multiplex PCR; TCRdb's copy has only in-frame clones and leaves some out. Of tens of thousands of clones in the sample, around 93% were seen once. The sample was peripheral blood, taken in the second trimester of pregnancy. These receptors were obtained from a female donor with multiple sclerosis, enrolled in a pregnancy study.

The rearrangement uses TRBV5-1 and TRBJ2-3, with TRBD2 matching over 8 bases. With V trimmed by 0 bases and J by 4 bases, 7 bases remained unmatched. The CDR3 loop spans 16 amino acids. Germline V CDR1 and CDR2: SGHRS, YFSETQ. The CDR3 loop is CASSLVPGRGPDTQYF. In nucleotides, the CDR3 is TGCGCCAGCAGCTTGGTACCCGGGAGGGGCCCAGATACGCAGTATTTT.

This sequence joins TRBV21-1 and TRBJ1-1; no check of the table's D call, TRBD1, against the DNA was made. TRBV21-1 has pseudogene status. The CDR3 contains 17 residues. The CDR3 loop is CASSNRQGAPNHTEAFF. CDR3 sequence (DNA): TGTGCCAGCAGCAACCGACAGGGGGCGCCGAATCACACTGAAGCTTTCTTT.

The chain combines TRBV4-2 with TRBJ2-7, with D perhaps matching TRBD1 (6 bases). CDR3 length: 15 amino acids. Germline CDR1 is LGHNA and CDR2 is YNFKEQ. V lost 2 bases, J lost 1 base, and 12 bases lay in between. CDR3 in amino acids: CASSQPRDKSYEQYF. CDR3 DNA sequence: TGTGCCAGCAGCCAACCCCGGGACAAGTCCTACGAGCAGTACTTC.

The rearrangement uses TRBV7-9 and TRBJ1-2; 7 bases match TRBD1. The ends lost 5 bases at V and 4 bases at J; junction bases unmatched: 7. Per germline, CDR1 SEHNR and CDR2 FQNEAQ (reference sequence). The CDR3 contains 14 residues. CDR3 DNA: TGTGCCAGCAGCACTACAGGGGCCCCCTATGGCTACACCTTC. Its protein product is CASSTTGAPYGYTF.

The chain employs TRBV29-1 and TRBJ1-1; 7 bases match TRBD1. From germline, CDR1 is SQVTM and CDR2 ANQGSEA. Unmatched junction bases numbered 4, after V lost 7 bases and J lost 2 bases. The CDR3 totals 12 residues. The CDR3 sequence is CSAYRGNTEAFF. CDR3 nucleotides: TGCAGCGCCTACAGGGGAAACACTGAAGCTTTCTTT. Full variable domain (missing parts from reference TRBV29-1 and TRBJ1-1): SAVISQKPSRDICQRGTSLTIQCQVDSQVTMMFWYRQQPGQSLTLIATANQGSEATYESGFVIDKFPISRPNLTFSTLTVSNMSPEDSSIYLCSAYRGNTEAFFGQGTRLTVV.

This clone came up once. The rearrangement uses TRBV29-1 and TRBJ2-7; 7 positions match TRBD2. Looked up from germline, CDR1 is SQVTM and CDR2 is ANQGSEA. J was trimmed by 7 bases and V by 0 bases; bases with no gene match: 12. The CDR3 has 15 residues. Here the CDR3 reads CSVEDRASGHREQYF. In DNA, the CDR3 is TGCAGCGTTGAAGATAGGGCTAGCGGCCATCGGGAGCAGTACTTC.

The rearrangement uses TRBV19 and TRBJ2-3, with D unresolved. Germline assignment: CDR1 LNHDA and CDR2 SQIVND (reference sequence). This CDR3 is 12 amino acids long. V was trimmed by 5 bases and J by 0 bases, leaving 3 bases between them. The CDR3 sequence is CASSQSTDTQYF. The CDR3 DNA reads as TGTGCCAGTAGTCAGAGCACAGATACGCAGTATTTT.

This chain connects TRBV11-3 to TRBJ2-7; TRBD2 agrees at 7 bases. This CDR3 contains 14 residues. V gave up 6 bases and J gave up 2 bases; unmatched junction bases: 7. Germline CDR1 and CDR2: SGHNT and YENEEA. The DNA of the CDR3 is TGTGCCAGCAGTAAGAGCGGGGCCACCTACGAGCAGTACTTC. This codes for CASSKSGATYEQYF.

V usage is TRBV6-5 and J usage is TRBJ2-2; no definite D call. The CDR3 covers 13 residues. With 0 bases removed from V and 7 bases from J, the gap between germline ends came to 6 bases. CDR1 and CDR2 (germline): MNHEY, SVGAGI. CDR3 bases: TGTGCCAGCAGTTACTCTGGGCGCGGGGAGCTGTTTTTT. Its protein is CASSYSGRGELFF.

The chain links TRBV4-3 to TRBJ2-2; 12 bases are shared with TRBD2. The length of the CDR3 is 17 residues. The junction had 10 bases not matched to a gene; V was cut back by 4 bases and J by 7 bases. Germline V gives CDR1 LGHNA, CDR2 YSLEER. The CDR3 protein is CASSPRLAGEFGGELFF. As DNA, the CDR3 is TGCGCCAGCAGCCCCAGACTAGCGGGAGAATTCGGCGGGGAGCTGTTTTTT.

The chain employs TRBV4-3 and TRBJ2-2; D might be TRBD2 (6 bases). V was clipped by 0 bases and J by 4 bases, with 9 bases between them. The CDR3 covers 15 residues. The germline CDR1 and CDR2 sequences are LGHNA and YSLEER. The CDR3 here is CASSQDLAITGELFF. CDR3 DNA: TGCGCCAGCAGCCAAGATCTAGCGATCACCGGGGAGCTGTTTTTT.

The chain links TRBV11-2 to TRBJ2-7; 8 bases line up with TRBD2. V lost 2 bases, J lost 2 bases, and 5 bases stayed unmatched. The CDR3 length is 15 residues. The germline CDR1 and CDR2 sequences are SGHAT and FQNNGV. In DNA, the CDR3 is TGTGCCAGCAGCTTAAAGGCGGGAGGCGCCTACGAGCAGTACTTC. It is translated as CASSLKAGGAYEQYF. The full variable domain, rest sourced from reference TRBV11-2 and TRBJ2-7, is EAGVAQSPRYKIIEKRQSVAFWCNPISGHATLYWYQQILGQGPKLLIQFQNNGVVDDSQLPKDRFSAERLKGVDSTLKIQPAKLEDSAVYLCASSLKAGGAYEQYFGPGTRLTVT.

This chain connects TRBV6-6 to TRBJ1-5; D is possibly TRBD1 (6 bases). The V gene lost 8 bases and the J gene lost 0 bases, with 14 bases spanning the gap. Germline assignment: CDR1 MNHNY and CDR2 SVGAGI (reference sequence). This CDR3 has 15 residues. The CDR3 spells CASALQGNSNQPQHF. Here the CDR3 DNA reads TGTGCCAGCGCTCTACAGGGAAATAGCAATCAGCCCCAGCATTTT.

The chain combines TRBV5-6 with TRBJ1-1, with D possibly matching TRBD1 (6 bases). Germline CDR1 SGHDT, CDR2 YYEEEE. V was shortened by 0 bases and J by 6 bases, with 18 bases between the two germline ends. The CDR3 sequence is 16 residues long. The CDR3 reads CASSLEGRGKVAEAFF. The CDR3 bases are TGTGCCAGCAGCTTGGAGGGAAGGGGGAAAGTCGCTGAAGCTTTCTTT.

CDR3: CASSLPGDGEQFF. The CDR3 nucleotides are TGTGCCAGCAGCTTACCGGGAGACGGGGAGCAGTTCTTC. The chain recombines TRBV7-6 with TRBJ2-1; D is possibly TRBD2 (6 bases). This CDR3 spans 13 amino acids. Deletions cut 2 bases from V and 10 bases from J, with 12 bases between. The germline gives CDR1 SGHVS, CDR2 FNYEAQ.

The CDR3: CASSLSWTSGVSYEQYF. As DNA, the CDR3 is TGTGCCAGCAGCTTGTCGTGGACTAGCGGGGTCTCCTACGAGCAGTACTTC. V is TRBV7-8 and J is TRBJ2-7; TRBD2 agrees at 12 bases. The V gene end was trimmed by 3 bases and the J gene end by 0 bases; junction bases not matched to a gene: 6. In germline, CDR1 is SGHVS, CDR2 FQNEAQ. There are 17 residues in the CDR3.

The chain combines TRBV19 with TRBJ2-1; D perhaps matches TRBD2 (6 bases). The germline V gene encodes CDR1 LNHDA and CDR2 SQIVND (reference sequence). The CDR3 spans 16 residues. V was clipped by 0 bases and J by 6 bases, with 15 bases between them. For the CDR3, the DNA is TGTGCCAGTAGTATAGATGATAGCGGTATCTCCAATGAGCAGTTCTTC. Translation gives CASSIDDSGISNEQFF.

CDR3 coding DNA: TGTGCCAGCAGTTACCCGGGACAGGGTCTCATTAGCAATCAGCCCCAGCATTTT. It is translated as CASSYPGQGLISNQPQHF. The chain joins TRBV28 to TRBJ1-5; 9 bases are a match to TRBD1. The CDR3 is made up of 18 amino acids. Germline values: CDR1 MDHEN, CDR2 SYDVKM. With V trimmed by 4 bases and J by 0 bases, 10 bases remained unmatched.

J is TRBJ2-5 and V is TRBV7-6, with 7 bases that match TRBD1. Germline V gives CDR1 SGHVS, CDR2 FNYEAQ. J lost 11 bases, V lost 5 bases, and 8 bases had no gene match. The CDR3 covers 12 residues. CDR3 sequence reads: CASSPTGMAQYF. The CDR3 coding sequence is TGTGCCAGCAGCCCGACAGGGATGGCGCAGTACTTC. Full variable domain (remainder filled in from reference TRBV7-6 and TRBJ2-5): GAGVSQSPRYKVTKRGQDVALRCDPISGHVSLYWYRQALGQGPEFLTYFNYEAQQDKSGLPNDRFSAERPEGSISTLTIQRTEQRDSAMYRCASSPTGMAQYFGPGTRLLVL.

The chain combines TRBV7-9 with TRBJ2-7; D possibly corresponds to TRBD1 (6 bases). The V end was cut by 7 bases, the J end by 6 bases, with 22 bases between. Germline V gene lookup returns CDR1 SEHNR and CDR2 FQNEAQ (reference sequence). The CDR3 consists of 15 residues. CDR3 nucleotides: TGTGCCAGCACCCTAGTGGGTACAGGGAAGGGCGAGCAGTACTTC. Protein: CASTLVGTGKGEQYF.

V and J are TRBV4-1 and TRBJ2-7; D is ambiguous. Trimming removed 0 bases from V and 3 bases from J, with 9 bases in between. The CDR3 is 14 residues long. The germline CDR1 and CDR2 sequences are MGHRA and YSYEKL. CDR3 loop: CASSQDLSGYEQYF. CDR3 bases: TGCGCCAGCAGCCAAGACTTATCGGGCTACGAGCAGTACTTC.

The gene calls are TRBV2 and TRBJ1-2, with unresolved D. V dropped 3 bases and J dropped 4 bases, with 3 bases sitting between them. This CDR3 contains 11 residues. Germline V gene sequence: CDR1 SNHLY, CDR2 FYNNEI. CDR3 in DNA: TGTGCCAGCAGTGACGGCTATGGCTACACCTTC. Translated, it gives CASSDGYGYTF.

The V gene is TRBV11-3, the J gene TRBJ2-1; 8 bases map to TRBD2. Germline-derived CDR1 and CDR2 are SGHNT and YENEEA. The CDR3 is made up of 14 amino acids. Germline trimming cut 8 bases from V and 1 base from J; bases unmatched to any gene: 4. The DNA of the CDR3 is TGTGCCAGCTCTCCGGGAGGGTCCTACAATGAGCAGTTCTTC. It codes for CASSPGGSYNEQFF.

The chain combines TRBV29-1 with TRBJ2-7; D is perhaps TRBD1 (7 bases). This CDR3 is 14 amino acids long. Germline-derived CDR1 and CDR2 are SQVTM and ANQGSEA. V was pared by 5 bases and J by 0 bases, with 14 bases between. In DNA, the CDR3 is TGCAGCGTTCAGGGGGGCACCAGCTCCTACGAGCAGTACTTC. It yields the protein CSVQGGTSSYEQYF.

V is TRBV7-9 and J is TRBJ2-7, with 7 bases aligning to TRBD1. Per germline, CDR1 SEHNR and CDR2 FQNEAQ (reference sequence). Trimming at V came to 5 bases and at J to 7 bases, leaving 8 bases not matched to a gene. The CDR3 runs to 13 residues. CDR3 amino acids: CASSRDSLSEQYF. As DNA, the CDR3 is TGTGCCAGCAGCCGGGACAGTCTGTCGGAGCAGTACTTC.

J is TRBJ2-3 and V is TRBV7-3; 8 bases fit TRBD2. Per germline, CDR1 SGHTA and CDR2 FQGTGA. This CDR3 has 16 amino acids. The junction had 11 bases not matched to a gene; V was cut back by 5 bases and J by 4 bases. The CDR3 nucleotides are TGTGCCAGCAGCCCGGTCGGGACTAGGGTGCCAGATACGCAGTATTTT. It encodes CASSPVGTRVPDTQYF.